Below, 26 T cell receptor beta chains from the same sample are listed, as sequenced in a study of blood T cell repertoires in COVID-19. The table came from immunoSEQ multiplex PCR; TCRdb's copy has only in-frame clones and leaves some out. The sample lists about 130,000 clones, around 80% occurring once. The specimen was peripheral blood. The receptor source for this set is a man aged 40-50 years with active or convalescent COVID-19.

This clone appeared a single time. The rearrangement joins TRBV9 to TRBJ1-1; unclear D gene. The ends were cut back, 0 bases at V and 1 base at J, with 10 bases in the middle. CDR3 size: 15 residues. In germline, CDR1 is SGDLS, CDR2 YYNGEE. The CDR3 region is CASSVDSQPNTEAFF. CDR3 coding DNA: TGTGCCAGCAGCGTAGATTCACAGCCGAACACTGAAGCTTTCTTT.

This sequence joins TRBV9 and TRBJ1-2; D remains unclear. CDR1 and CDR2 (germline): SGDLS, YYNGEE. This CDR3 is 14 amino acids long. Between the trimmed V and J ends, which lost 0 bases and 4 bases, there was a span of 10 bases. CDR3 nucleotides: TGTGCCAGCAGCGTAGCACAAGACTCCTATGGCTACACCTTC. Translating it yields CASSVAQDSYGYTF.

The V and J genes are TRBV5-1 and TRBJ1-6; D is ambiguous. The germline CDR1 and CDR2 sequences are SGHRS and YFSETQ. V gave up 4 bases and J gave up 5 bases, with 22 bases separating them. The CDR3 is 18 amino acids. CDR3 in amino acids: CASSPQAVNRNNNSPLHF. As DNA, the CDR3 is TGCGCCAGCAGCCCGCAGGCCGTAAATCGCAATAATAATTCACCCCTCCACTTT. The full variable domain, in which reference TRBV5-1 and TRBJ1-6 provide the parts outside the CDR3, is KAGVTQTPRYLIKTRGQQVTLSCSPISGHRSVSWYQQTPGQGLQFLFEYFSETQRNKGNFPGRFSGRQFSNSRSEMNVSTLELGDSALYLCASSPQAVNRNNNSPLHFGNGTRLTVT.

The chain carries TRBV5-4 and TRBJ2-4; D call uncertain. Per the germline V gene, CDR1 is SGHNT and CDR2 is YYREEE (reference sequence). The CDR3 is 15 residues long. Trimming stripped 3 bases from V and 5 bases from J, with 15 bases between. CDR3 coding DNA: TGTGCCAGCAGCTCCGCCCCCTCAGTTGAAAACATTCAGTACTTC. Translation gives CASSSAPSVENIQYF.

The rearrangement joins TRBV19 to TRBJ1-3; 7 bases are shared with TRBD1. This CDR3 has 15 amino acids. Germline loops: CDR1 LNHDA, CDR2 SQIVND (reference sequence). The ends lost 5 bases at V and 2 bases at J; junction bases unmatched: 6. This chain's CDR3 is CASSRVGTAGNTIYF. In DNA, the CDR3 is TGTGCCAGTAGTCGGGTAGGGACAGCTGGAAACACCATATATTTT.

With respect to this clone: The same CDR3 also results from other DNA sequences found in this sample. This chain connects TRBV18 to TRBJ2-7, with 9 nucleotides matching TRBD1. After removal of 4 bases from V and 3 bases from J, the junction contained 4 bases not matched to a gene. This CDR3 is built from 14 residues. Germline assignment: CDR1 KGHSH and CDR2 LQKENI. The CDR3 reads CASSRRTGDYEQYF. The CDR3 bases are TGTGCCAGCTCACGACGGACAGGGGACTACGAGCAGTACTTC.

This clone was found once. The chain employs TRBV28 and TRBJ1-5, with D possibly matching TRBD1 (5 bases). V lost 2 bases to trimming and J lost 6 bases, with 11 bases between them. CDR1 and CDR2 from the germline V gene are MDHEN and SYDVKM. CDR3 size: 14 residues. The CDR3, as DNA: TGTGCCAGCAGTTTAGGGGGGATCAGTCAGCCCCAGCATTTT. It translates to CASSLGGISQPQHF.

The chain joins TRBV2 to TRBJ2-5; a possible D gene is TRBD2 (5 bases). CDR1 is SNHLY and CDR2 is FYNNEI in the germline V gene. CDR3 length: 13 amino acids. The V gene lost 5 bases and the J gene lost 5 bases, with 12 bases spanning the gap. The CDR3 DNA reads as TGTGCCAGCAGTTTTACTAGTTCGGAGACCCAGTACTTC. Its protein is CASSFTSSETQYF.

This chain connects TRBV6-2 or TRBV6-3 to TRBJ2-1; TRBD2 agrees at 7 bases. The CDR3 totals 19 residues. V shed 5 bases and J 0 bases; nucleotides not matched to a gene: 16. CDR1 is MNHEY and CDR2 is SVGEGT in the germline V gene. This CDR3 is CASSPYRLAGLSSYNEQFF. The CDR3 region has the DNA TGTGCCAGCAGTCCCTACCGACTAGCCGGGCTGAGCTCCTACAATGAGCAGTTCTTC.

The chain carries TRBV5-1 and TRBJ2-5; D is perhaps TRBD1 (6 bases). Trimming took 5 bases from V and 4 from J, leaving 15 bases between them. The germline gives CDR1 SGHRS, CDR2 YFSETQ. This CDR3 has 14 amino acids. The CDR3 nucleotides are TGCGCCAGCAGTTCCACAGGGAACGGAGAGACCCAGTACTTC. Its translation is CASSSTGNGETQYF.

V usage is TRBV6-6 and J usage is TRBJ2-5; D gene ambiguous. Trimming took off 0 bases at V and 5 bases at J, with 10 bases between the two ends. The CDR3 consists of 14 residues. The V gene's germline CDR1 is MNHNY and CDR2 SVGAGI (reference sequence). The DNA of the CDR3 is TGTGCCAGCAGTTACTCGAGCGTGGCGGAGACCCAGTACTTC. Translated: CASSYSSVAETQYF.

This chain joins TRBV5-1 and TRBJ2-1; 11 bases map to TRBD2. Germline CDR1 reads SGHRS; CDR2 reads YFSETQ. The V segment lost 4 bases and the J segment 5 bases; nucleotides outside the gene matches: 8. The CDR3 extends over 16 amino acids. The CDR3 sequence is CASSPGGLAANNEQFF. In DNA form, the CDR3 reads TGCGCCAGCAGCCCGGGGGGACTAGCGGCGAACAATGAGCAGTTCTTC. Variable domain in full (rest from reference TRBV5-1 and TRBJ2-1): KAGVTQTPRYLIKTRGQQVTLSCSPISGHRSVSWYQQTPGQGLQFLFEYFSETQRNKGNFPGRFSGRQFSNSRSEMNVSTLELGDSALYLCASSPGGLAANNEQFFGPGTRLTVL.

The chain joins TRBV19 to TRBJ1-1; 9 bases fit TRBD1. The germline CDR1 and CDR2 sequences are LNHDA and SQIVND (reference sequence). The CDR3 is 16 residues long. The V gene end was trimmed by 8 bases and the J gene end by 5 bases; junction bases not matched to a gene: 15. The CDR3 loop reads CASAHLTGQGRTEAFF. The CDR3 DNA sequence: TGTGCCAGTGCCCACCTCACCGGACAGGGGCGTACTGAAGCTTTCTTT.

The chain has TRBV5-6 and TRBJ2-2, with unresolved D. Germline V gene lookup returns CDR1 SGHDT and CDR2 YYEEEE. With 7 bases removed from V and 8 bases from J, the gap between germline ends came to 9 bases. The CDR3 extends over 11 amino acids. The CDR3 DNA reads TGTGCCAGCGCCCTCGGTGGGGAGCTGTTTTTT. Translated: CASALGGELFF.

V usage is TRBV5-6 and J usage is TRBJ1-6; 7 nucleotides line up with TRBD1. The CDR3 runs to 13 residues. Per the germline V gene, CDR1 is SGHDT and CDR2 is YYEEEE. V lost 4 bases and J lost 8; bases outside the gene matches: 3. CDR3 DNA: TGTGCCAGCAGCGGTACAGGGGATTCACCCCTCCACTTT. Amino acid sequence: CASSGTGDSPLHF.

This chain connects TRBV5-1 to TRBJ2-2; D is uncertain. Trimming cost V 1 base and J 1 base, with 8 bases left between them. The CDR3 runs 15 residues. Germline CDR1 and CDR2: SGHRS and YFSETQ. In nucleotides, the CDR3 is TGCGCCAGCAGCTTGTCAGACTGGAACACCGGGGAGCTGTTTTTT. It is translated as CASSLSDWNTGELFF.

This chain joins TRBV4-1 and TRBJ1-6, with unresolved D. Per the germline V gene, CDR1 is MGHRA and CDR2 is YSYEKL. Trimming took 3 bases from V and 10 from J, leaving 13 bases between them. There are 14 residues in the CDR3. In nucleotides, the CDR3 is TGCGCCAGCAGCCAGGAAGGGAGATTATCACCCCTCCACTTT. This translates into CASSQEGRLSPLHF.

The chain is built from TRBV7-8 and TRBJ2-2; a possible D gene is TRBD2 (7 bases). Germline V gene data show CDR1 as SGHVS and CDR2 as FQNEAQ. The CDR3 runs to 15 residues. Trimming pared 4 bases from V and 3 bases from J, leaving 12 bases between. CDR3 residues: CASSSGGPHTGELFF. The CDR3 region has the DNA TGTGCCAGCAGCTCCGGGGGGCCGCACACCGGGGAGCTGTTTTTT.

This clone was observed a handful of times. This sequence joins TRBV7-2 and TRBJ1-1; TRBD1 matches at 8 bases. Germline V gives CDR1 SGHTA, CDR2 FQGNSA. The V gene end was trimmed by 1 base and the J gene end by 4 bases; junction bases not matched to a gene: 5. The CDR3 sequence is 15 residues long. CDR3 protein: CASSLDPGGFTEAFF. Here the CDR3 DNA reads TGTGCCAGCAGCTTAGACCCAGGGGGCTTCACTGAAGCTTTCTTT.

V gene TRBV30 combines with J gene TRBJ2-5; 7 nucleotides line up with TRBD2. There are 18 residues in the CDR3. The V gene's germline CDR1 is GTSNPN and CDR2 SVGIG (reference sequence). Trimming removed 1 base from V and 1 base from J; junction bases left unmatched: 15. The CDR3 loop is CAWSGIGGRAPTQETQYF. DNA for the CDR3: TGTGCCTGGAGTGGGATTGGGGGGAGGGCCCCAACCCAAGAGACCCAGTACTTC.

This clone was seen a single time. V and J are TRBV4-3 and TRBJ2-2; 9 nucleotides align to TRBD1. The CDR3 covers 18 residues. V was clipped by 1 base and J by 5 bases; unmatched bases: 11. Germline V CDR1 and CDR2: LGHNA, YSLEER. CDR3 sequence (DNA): TGCGCCAGCAGCCAAGCCTCCTTACAGGGGGCATTTACCGGGGAGCTGTTTTTT. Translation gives CASSQASLQGAFTGELFF.

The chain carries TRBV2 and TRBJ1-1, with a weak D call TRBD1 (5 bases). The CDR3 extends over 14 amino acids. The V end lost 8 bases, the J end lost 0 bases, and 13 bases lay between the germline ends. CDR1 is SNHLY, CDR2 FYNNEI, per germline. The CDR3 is CASGGAPVNTEAFF. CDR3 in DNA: TGTGCCAGCGGAGGGGCGCCGGTGAACACTGAAGCTTTCTTT.

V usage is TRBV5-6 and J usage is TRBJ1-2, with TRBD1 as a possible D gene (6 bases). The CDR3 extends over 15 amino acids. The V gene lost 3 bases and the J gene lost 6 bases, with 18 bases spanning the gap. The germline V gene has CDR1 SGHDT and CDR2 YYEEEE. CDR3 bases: TGTGCCAGCAGCTCCCCCGGGCGGGGGGCGAATGGCTACACCTTC. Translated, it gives CASSSPGRGANGYTF.

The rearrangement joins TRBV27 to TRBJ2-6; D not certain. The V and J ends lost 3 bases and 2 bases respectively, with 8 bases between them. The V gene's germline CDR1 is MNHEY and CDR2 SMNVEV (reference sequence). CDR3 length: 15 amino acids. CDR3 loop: CASSLIPAGANVLTF. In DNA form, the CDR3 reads TGTGCCAGCAGTTTGATACCGGCTGGGGCCAACGTCCTGACTTTC.

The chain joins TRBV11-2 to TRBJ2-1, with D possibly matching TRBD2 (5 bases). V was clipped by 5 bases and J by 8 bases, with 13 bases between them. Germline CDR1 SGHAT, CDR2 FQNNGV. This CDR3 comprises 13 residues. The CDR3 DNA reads TGTGCCAGCAGCGCTCGGGGTTTTGATGAGCAGTTCTTC. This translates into CASSARGFDEQFF.

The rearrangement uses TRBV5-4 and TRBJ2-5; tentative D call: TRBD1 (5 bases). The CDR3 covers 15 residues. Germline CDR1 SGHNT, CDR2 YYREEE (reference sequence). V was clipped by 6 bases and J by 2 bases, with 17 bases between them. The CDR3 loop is CASTLGQGRQETQYF. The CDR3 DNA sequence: TGTGCCAGCACTCTGGGGCAGGGTCGGCAAGAGACCCAGTACTTC.